Listed below are T cell receptor beta chains from one sample, sequenced in a study of tumor and adjacent non-tumor tissue in lung cancer. TCRdb re-called the multiplex PCR reads with MiXCR, one entry per CDR3 protein. Of 70,000 to 90,000 distinct CDR3 sequences listed, roughly 80% were seen once; the top ten hold approximately 12%. Sequenced: lung tumor tissue. These receptors were obtained from a woman in her fifties or sixties with non-small cell lung cancer. Both conserved end residues are part of each CDR3. D genes are given only for firm matches. Expanded clones are given a class, and other clones once, few, many or no size at all.

DNA,CDR3,D,size,V,J,length
TGTGCCAGCAGGCAAGTCTTCGGCAGAGAAGAGACCCAGTATTTC,CASRQVFGREETQYF,-,-,TRBV4-2,TRBJ2-5,15
TGTGACAGCAGCCCCTGGGCTAGCGATTCCTACGAGCAGTACTTC,CDSSPWASDSYEQYF,-,-,TRBV11-2,TRBJ2-7,15
TGTGTCATCAGGCGGGACAGAGACGCCTACGAGCAGTACTTC,CVIRRDRDAYEQYF,-,once,TRBV10-3,TRBJ2-7,14
TGTGACAGCAGTGTCGCGGGGGCTATCAATGAGCAGTTCTTC,CDSSVAGAINEQFF,-,-,TRBV6-1,TRBJ2-1,14
TGTGTCAGCAGTGACGCAGGTGTAGAGACCCAGTATTTC,CVSSDAGVETQYF,-,-,TRBV11-2,TRBJ2-5,13
TGTGCCTTGAGTTTCACCGGGACGGGGAGCCAGCCCCAGCATTTT,CALSFTGTGSQPQHF,-,-,TRBV30,TRBJ1-5,15
TGCAGCGTCTCCGAGAGGTGGGACACTGAAGCTTTCTTT,CSVSERWDTEAFF,-,once,TRBV29-1,TRBJ1-1,13
TGCGCCAGCAGCTTTTCGGGGGCCTACAATGAGCAGTTCTTC,CASSFSGAYNEQFF,-,many,TRBV5-1,TRBJ2-1,14
TGTGCCAGCAGTTCCCGCCCCGATGGGGCCATCGTCCTGACTTTC,CASSSRPDGAIVLTF,-,-,TRBV6-2/TRBV6-3,TRBJ2-6,15
TGTGCCTGCAGTAAGGTACGGGTTTCCTACAATGAGCAGTTCTTC,CACSKVRVSYNEQFF,-,once,TRBV6-1,TRBJ2-1,15
TGTGCCAGCAGCTTATATGGGACTGTCCGGCCCGAGTACAATGAGCTGTTCTTC,CASSLYGTVRPEYNELFF,-,-,TRBV5-6,TRBJ2-1,18
TGCGCCAGCAGCCAAGCGGGCTATCGATATGAGAACCAGTACTTC,CASSQAGYRYENQYF,-,-,TRBV4-1,TRBJ2-5,15
TGTACCAGCACCCGACAGGGGATGGACGAGCAATTCTTC,CTSTRQGMDEQFF,TRBD1,-,TRBV11-1,TRBJ2-1,13
TGTGACAACAGCAAGACTAGGGGGAGTGCAGATACGCAGTATTTT,CDNSKTRGSADTQYF,-,-,TRBV11-2,TRBJ2-3,15
TGTGCCAGCAGTTCAAGGGGGACTTACAATGAGCAGCTCTTC,CASSSRGTYNEQLF,-,-,TRBV6-5,TRBJ2-1,14
TGTGCCATCAGTTTAATGGGGCATTCGGATGAAAAACTGTTTTTT,CAISLMGHSDEKLFF,-,-,TRBV12-3/TRBV12-4,TRBJ1-4,15
TGTGCCAGTAGTATACGGGAGAGTGCGGACAGCATTAACTATGGCTACACCTTC,CASSIRESADSINYGYTF,-,-,TRBV19,TRBJ1-2,18
TGTGCCAACAGTTTCGAATCTGTGGTATATGTCAGCGGTCTTGATCAGCCCCAGCATTTT,CANSFESVVYVSGLDQPQHF,-,-,TRBV6-2/TRBV6-3,TRBJ1-5,20
TGTGCCAGCAGTAAGACAGGGAGCACAACTAATGAAAAACTGTTTTTT,CASSKTGSTTNEKLFF,TRBD1,many,TRBV28,TRBJ1-4,16
TGTGCCAGCAGCCAAGGGGAGGGACTTAGCACAGATACGCATTATTTT,CASSQGEGLSTDTHYF,TRBD2,-,TRBV4-2,TRBJ2-3,16
TGTGCCAGCAGTTACTCCGGGACAGGGCAAGAGACCCAGTACTTC,CASSYSGTGQETQYF,TRBD1,-,TRBV6-6,TRBJ2-5,15
TGTGCCAGTAGCCTGCAATTAAATAGCAATCAGCCCCAGTATTTT,CASSLQLNSNQPQYF,-,-,TRBV6-2/TRBV6-3,TRBJ2-3,15
TGTGCCAGCAGTTCGCTACTTGCGGCAAACAATGAGCAGTTCTTC,CASSSLLAANNEQFF,-,-,TRBV6-2/TRBV6-3,TRBJ2-1,15
TGCGCCAGCAGTGAAAGGGGGTTAACTCCCAAGTTCTTC,CASSERGLTPKFF,-,-,TRBV10-1,TRBJ2-1,13
TGTGCCATCAGCGAGGGCCTAACTGGTGAAAAACTGTTTTTT,CAISEGLTGEKLFF,-,-,TRBV10-3,TRBJ1-4,14
TGTACCAGCAGTATGGCGAGCTCCTACAATGAGCAGTTCTTC,CTSSMASSYNEQFF,-,-,TRBV6-6,TRBJ2-1,14
TGTGCCAGCAGGTTAAGAAGACTAGCGGTCTCGGGCGAGCAGTACTTC,CASRLRRLAVSGEQYF,TRBD2,-,TRBV11-2,TRBJ2-7,16
TGTGCCAGCAGCACAAACAGGGGGCTGAATGAAAAACTGTTTTTT,CASSTNRGLNEKLFF,TRBD1,many,TRBV5-4,TRBJ1-4,15
TGCGCCAGCAGCCATCCCAAGAGGAACGGCCAAGAGACCCAATACTTC,CASSHPKRNGQETQYF,-,-,TRBV4-1,TRBJ2-5,16
TGTGCCAGCAGAAGGACTGGGTTGGATACGCAGTATTTT,CASRRTGLDTQYF,-,once,TRBV11-1,TRBJ2-3,13
TGCAGTATTGGGTGGGGGAACGATGGTTACACCTTC,CSIGWGNDGYTF,-,few,TRBV29-1,TRBJ1-2,12
TGCGCCGGCAGTGGGGACCGACAGAAACAGTACTTC,CAGSGDRQKQYF,-,-,TRBV10-1,TRBJ2-7,12
TGCGTCAGCAGGGACCAGAACACTGAAGCTTTCTTC,CVSRDQNTEAFF,-,-,TRBV10-2,TRBJ1-1,12
TGTGCCATCAATGAGTCCGGGGAGACCGGGGAGCTGTTATTT,CAINESGETGELLF,-,-,TRBV10-3,TRBJ2-2,14
TGTGCCATTGCACGGGGGAACACAGATACGCAACATTTT,CAIARGNTDTQHF,-,-,TRBV10-3,TRBJ2-3,13
TGTGCAAGCTGTGAACTGGCAAACTACGAGCAGTACTTC,CASCELANYEQYF,-,-,TRBV6-1,TRBJ2-7,13
TGCATTGCTAGAGGCAAGACAGGGGAGTCTTCATCCCTCCACTTT,CIARGKTGESSSLHF,TRBD1,-,TRBV20-1,TRBJ1-6,15
TGCGCCAGTAGCCAAGATCAAATGGAGTTCCGCAATGAGCAGTCCTTC,CASSQDQMEFRNEQSF,-,-,TRBV4-1,TRBJ2-1,16
TGTGCCAGTTCACCAGGGTTTCCATCCTACGACCAGTACTTC,CASSPGFPSYDQYF,-,-,TRBV18,TRBJ2-7,14
TGTGCCAGCAGTTACTTGGAAGCGGGGTTCTTGGGGGATGAGCAGTTCTTC,CASSYLEAGFLGDEQFF,TRBD2,-,TRBV6-6,TRBJ2-1,17
TGTGCCATCACGGGACTAGCGGGAGGTTCAAGCTTCTACGATGAGCAGTTCTTC,CAITGLAGGSSFYDEQFF,TRBD2,-,TRBV10-3,TRBJ2-1,18
TGCAGCATTGAGTCTGGCGGGAGTGGCACAGATACGCAATATTTT,CSIESGGSGTDTQYF,TRBD2,-,TRBV29-1,TRBJ2-3,15
TGCACTACATCTGACAGGGGCGATGAGCAGTTCTTC,CTTSDRGDEQFF,TRBD1,-,TRBV20-1,TRBJ2-1,12
TGTGCCAGCAGTGCCCCAGTGGTAGGGATCAATCAGCTCCAGCATTTT,CASSAPVVGINQLQHF,-,-,TRBV6-1,TRBJ1-5,16
TGCAATGTAGAACAAGGGAGCACTGAAGCTTTCTTT,CNVEQGSTEAFF,-,-,TRBV20-1,TRBJ1-1,12
TGTGCCAGCAGCTGGAACTTTAACTCCGGGGAGCTGTATTTT,CASSWNFNSGELYF,-,-,TRBV6-5,TRBJ2-2,14
TGTGCCAGCAGTCGACCGACTAGCGGGAGGGTTAGTGAGCAGTTCTTC,CASSRPTSGRVSEQFF,TRBD2,many,TRBV28,TRBJ2-1,16
TGCGCCAGCGGTCTACTAGCGGGAGGGTTATACGAGCAGTACTTC,CASGLLAGGLYEQYF,TRBD2,-,TRBV10-2,TRBJ2-7,15
TGTACCAGCATGGGACTACCTGTCGAGCATTTCTTC,CTSMGLPVEHFF,TRBD2,-,TRBV11-2,TRBJ2-1,12
TGCAGTGCAAACATAAAGGGGGGGGGGTCACCCCTCCACTTT,CSANIKGGGSPLHF,-,-,TRBV20-1,TRBJ1-6,14
TGCAGTGCCTGCGTAACATGGATGGCCTACGAGCAGTACTTC,CSACVTWMAYEQYF,-,-,TRBV20-1,TRBJ2-7,14